These 24 T cell receptor beta chains came from one sample sequenced in a study of Ad26.COV2.S vaccination and SARS-CoV-2 variants (dated by TCRdb to about 2021). The library was built by means of the immunoSEQ multiplex PCR assay. The source is immuneACCESS, and TCRdb retained only in-frame sequences with V and J called. Part of the clones is not carried over; for the studies checked, unresolved V genes explain less than half of this, and the remainder is unexplained. The sample table shows about 350,000 clones, and roughly 81% are seen once. The leading ten clones occupy approximately 3.5% of the sample. Explained via the paper, the treatment or condition label denotes: some 20 received Ad26.COV2.S at low or high dose, single or two shots; roughly 5 received placebo; per-sample allocation not given. Repertoires of vaccine and placebo recipients were sequenced from samples collected on day 63 after the first injection.

Here the sequenced sample was peripheral blood, taken in a trial of Ad26.COV2.S vaccine versus placebo. These receptors all come from a person aged 18-60 years who received the Ad26.COV2.S COVID-19 vaccine or a placebo.

The chain carries TRBV6-2 or TRBV6-3 and TRBJ2-7; TRBD1 agrees at 7 bases. The germline V gene has CDR1 MNHEY and CDR2 SVGEGT. CDR3 size: 14 residues. J lost 6 bases, V lost 5 bases, and 10 bases had no gene match. The CDR3 coding sequence is TGTGCCAGCAGTGCTCACCGGGACAGCGGCGAGCAGTACTTC. It encodes CASSAHRDSGEQYF.

The CDR3 loop reads CASSPQATNEKLFF. CDR3 bases: TGTGCCAGCAGCCCCCAGGCAACTAATGAAAAACTGTTTTTT. The chain has TRBV3-1 (or the pseudogene TRBV3-2) and TRBJ1-4, with D uncertain. This CDR3 has 14 amino acids. V lost 4 bases, J lost 0 bases, and 6 bases lay in between. The germline V gene encodes CDR1 LGHDT and CDR2 YNNKEL (reference sequence).

The rearrangement links TRBV6-2 or TRBV6-3 to TRBJ2-3; D gene ambiguous. Trimming took off 4 bases at V and 3 bases at J, with 8 bases between the two ends. The CDR3 length is 13 residues. Per the germline V gene, CDR1 is MNHEY and CDR2 is SVGEGT. CDR3 sequence (DNA): TGTGCCAGCAGTTTCACGCGGACAGATACGCAGTATTTT. It is translated as CASSFTRTDTQYF.

This clone occurred a few times. The chain joins TRBV19 to TRBJ1-5; 9 bases fit TRBD1. Germline V lookup: CDR1 LNHDA, CDR2 SQIVND (reference sequence). Losses at the gene ends were 6 bases for V and 4 bases for J; bases not matched to a gene: 10. The CDR3 sequence is 16 residues long. The CDR3 DNA sequence: TGTGCCAGTAGGCCCTCTCGAGGACAGGGGAATCAGCCCCAGCATTTT. It encodes CASRPSRGQGNQPQHF.

This chain uses TRBV5-1 with TRBJ2-1, with a possible D match to TRBD2 (6 bases). V lost 2 bases to trimming and J lost 5 bases, with 14 bases between them. The CDR3 has 15 residues. CDR1 SGHRS and CDR2 YFSETQ come from the germline V gene. The CDR3: CASSFGGEWNNEQFF. The CDR3 nucleotides read TGCGCCAGCAGCTTCGGGGGAGAGTGGAACAATGAGCAGTTCTTC.

This clone has ten or more counts. The J gene is TRBJ1-5, the V gene TRBV7-8, with TRBD1 identical over 7 bases. The CDR3 spans 15 residues. V lost 5 bases, J lost 3 bases, and 7 bases stayed unmatched. Germline values: CDR1 SGHVS, CDR2 FQNEAQ. As DNA, the CDR3 is TGTGCCAGCAGCCCCACAGGGGACCCCAATCAGCCCCAGCATTTT. The encoded protein is CASSPTGDPNQPQHF.

This chain links TRBV2 with TRBJ2-3, with D perhaps TRBD1 or TRBD2 (5 bases each). Germline assignment: CDR1 SNHLY and CDR2 FYNNEI. This CDR3 region has 14 residues. V was trimmed by 6 bases and J by 4 bases, leaving 14 bases between them. CDR3 nucleotide sequence: TGTGCCAGCAGGGAAATACTAGGGGCAGATACGCAGTATTTT. The encoded protein is CASREILGADTQYF.

This chain joins TRBV11-3 and TRBJ2-2, with 7 bases that match TRBD2. V dropped 1 base and J dropped 2; count of bases not matched to a gene: 7. The CDR3 spans 17 residues. Germline V CDR1 and CDR2: SGHNT, YENEEA. The CDR3 loop reads CASSLVGSGINTGELFF. The CDR3 nucleotides are TGTGCCAGCAGCTTAGTAGGGAGCGGGATAAACACCGGGGAGCTGTTTTTT.

The V gene is TRBV6-2 or TRBV6-3, the J gene TRBJ2-1; the match to TRBD2 covers 9 bases. This CDR3 comprises 14 residues. V gave up 4 bases and J gave up 6 bases; unmatched junction bases: 4. Germline CDR1 reads MNHEY; CDR2 reads SVGEGT. The CDR3 DNA reads TGTGCCAGCAGTTCGACTAGCGGCTTCAATGAGCAGTTCTTC. Its protein is CASSSTSGFNEQFF.

There are a few counts of this clone. This same CDR3 is encoded by further DNA sequences in the sample. This chain uses TRBV9 with TRBJ1-1, with unresolved D. Germline assignment: CDR1 SGDLS and CDR2 YYNGEE. Trimming left V 2 bases short and J 0 bases short, with 5 bases between. The CDR3 contains 13 residues. CDR3 DNA: TGTGCCAGCAGCGTGCGAATGAACACTGAAGCTTTCTTT. This encodes CASSVRMNTEAFF.

J is TRBJ1-1 and V is TRBV2, with 8 bases fitting TRBD1. Germline V lookup: CDR1 SNHLY, CDR2 FYNNEI. V lost 6 bases to trimming and J lost 6 bases; unmatched junction nucleotides: 9. This CDR3 has 14 amino acids. The CDR3 DNA is TGTGCCAGCAGAGATCAATCAGGGGGCCCTGAAGCTTTCTTT. Translating it yields CASRDQSGGPEAFF.

Notes on this clone: Distinct nucleotide sequences in the sample also encode this CDR3. This chain links TRBV7-2 with TRBJ1-1; 9 bases align to TRBD1. The length of the CDR3 is 15 residues. V lost 2 bases to trimming and J lost 2 bases; unmatched junction nucleotides: 3. Looked up from germline, CDR1 is SGHTA and CDR2 is FQGNSA. This CDR3 is CASSLRGQGNTEAFF. The CDR3 DNA sequence: TGTGCCAGCAGCTTACGGGGACAGGGAAACACTGAAGCTTTCTTT.

V and J are TRBV11-3 and TRBJ1-1; D is ambiguous. This CDR3 has 14 residues. Germline V CDR1 and CDR2: SGHNT, YENEEA. The V gene lost 1 base and the J gene lost 2 bases, with 8 bases spanning the gap. The CDR3 protein is CASSLVVYNTEAFF. The CDR3 DNA reads as TGTGCCAGCAGCTTAGTGGTGTACAACACTGAAGCTTTCTTT.

The rearrangement uses TRBV7-9 and TRBJ2-1; 7 positions agree with TRBD2. J was trimmed by 8 bases and V by 5 bases; bases with no gene match: 6. This CDR3 spans 13 amino acids. Looked up from germline, CDR1 is SEHNR and CDR2 is FQNEAQ (reference sequence). The CDR3 loop is CASSAPGGYEQFF. CDR3 sequence (DNA): TGTGCCAGCAGCGCCCCCGGGGGGTATGAGCAGTTCTTC.

The J gene is TRBJ2-7, the V gene TRBV3-1 (or the pseudogene TRBV3-2), with D hard to call. The germline gives CDR1 LGHDT, CDR2 YNNKEL (reference sequence). The V and J ends lost 4 bases and 2 bases respectively, with 12 bases between them. There are 14 residues in the CDR3. The CDR3: CASSPGQLPYEQYF. In nucleotides, the CDR3 is TGTGCCAGCAGCCCGGGCCAACTCCCCTACGAGCAGTACTTC.

This chain links TRBV15 with TRBJ2-7, with D unresolved. Per the germline V gene, CDR1 is LNHNV and CDR2 is YYDKDF (reference sequence). Trimming shortened V by 4 bases and J by 3 bases, and 13 bases separated the two germline ends. This CDR3 is built from 14 residues. DNA for the CDR3: TGTGCCACCAGCACCCGAAAGGGCGGCTACGAGCAGTACTTC. Protein product: CATSTRKGGYEQYF.

The CDR3 is CASSQDNRGNEQYF. CDR3 DNA: TGTGCCAGCAGCCAAGATAACAGGGGGAACGAGCAGTACTTC. The J gene is TRBJ2-7, the V gene TRBV3-1 (or the pseudogene TRBV3-2), with 8 bases aligning to TRBD1. V lost 0 bases and J lost 5; bases outside the gene matches: 3. The germline CDR1 and CDR2 sequences are LGHDT and YNNKEL (reference sequence). This CDR3 is built from 14 residues.

This sequence joins TRBV30 and TRBJ1-3; D gene uncertain. V was shortened by 4 bases and J by 0 bases, with 4 bases between the two germline ends. CDR1 is GTSNPN and CDR2 is SVGIG in the germline V gene (reference sequence). The CDR3 is made up of 12 amino acids. The CDR3 DNA follows: TGTGCCTGGATGGGCTCTGGAAACACCATATATTTT. Its protein product is CAWMGSGNTIYF.

This chain uses TRBV5-1 with TRBJ1-4; no definite D call. This CDR3 has 15 amino acids. Trimming removed 2 bases at V and 1 base at J, with 9 bases between. Germline CDR1 SGHRS, CDR2 YFSETQ. In nucleotides, the CDR3 is TGCGCCAGCAGCTTCGGTTTACTAACTAATGAAAAACTGTTTTTT. It codes for CASSFGLLTNEKLFF.

The V call is TRBV3-1 (or the pseudogene TRBV3-2), the J call TRBJ2-5, with 8 bases lining up with TRBD1. The CDR3 is 16 amino acids. V dropped 3 bases and J dropped 2; count of bases not matched to a gene: 8. The germline gives CDR1 LGHDT, CDR2 YNNKEL (reference sequence). The CDR3 loop reads CASSQLQGAHQETQYF. The CDR3 DNA follows: TGTGCCAGCAGCCAGCTCCAGGGGGCCCATCAAGAGACCCAGTACTTC.

The gene calls are TRBV28 and TRBJ2-7, with D possibly matching TRBD2 (6 bases). In germline, CDR1 is MDHEN, CDR2 SYDVKM. This CDR3 region has 12 residues. Trimming removed 6 bases from V and 11 bases from J, with 17 bases in between. The DNA for the CDR3 is TGTGCCAGCAGCCCGCCCCTAGGAGGGGAGTACTTC. Translating gives CASSPPLGGEYF.

CDR3 coding DNA: TGTGCCAGCAGCCAAGGCACTAGCGGTCCACCCCCCGATACGCAGTATTTT. The encoded protein is CASSQGTSGPPPDTQYF. This chain connects TRBV3-1 (or the pseudogene TRBV3-2) to TRBJ2-3; 8 nucleotides agree with TRBD2. This CDR3 spans 17 amino acids. The ends lost 1 base at V and 6 bases at J; junction bases unmatched: 12. CDR1 is LGHDT and CDR2 is YNNKEL in the germline V gene (reference sequence).

The V call is TRBV9, the J call TRBJ1-2; D unclear. The CDR3 runs to 16 residues. The V end lost 0 bases, the J end lost 1 base, and 13 bases lay between the germline ends. The germline CDR1 and CDR2 sequences are SGDLS and YYNGEE. CDR3 sequence reads: CASSVGSRADNYGYTF. CDR3 nucleotides: TGTGCCAGCAGCGTAGGGTCCCGGGCGGATAACTATGGCTACACCTTC.

The gene calls are TRBV14 and TRBJ1-2; tentative D call: TRBD1 (6 bases). With 2 bases removed from V and 12 bases from J, the gap between germline ends came to 16 bases. Germline V CDR1 and CDR2: SGHDN, FVKESK. This CDR3 has 13 residues. The chain's CDR3 is CASSQQWTEPHTF. CDR3 in DNA: TGTGCCAGCAGCCAACAATGGACAGAACCGCACACCTTC.